In its sample, the clone carrying this T cell receptor beta chain was seen many times. CDR3 regions of TCR beta were amplified from RNA transcripts. In the first round, RT-PCR was carried out with HTBI primers, and a multiplex PCR formed the second round. TCRdb re-called the multiplex PCR reads through MiXCR, storing one row per CDR3 protein. The sample consists of around 1,200,000 distinct CDR3 sequences, roughly 35% of them appearing once. The source of the sample is a study of Graves' ophthalmopathy and Graves' hyperthyroidism. The germline V gene has CDR1 SGHTA and CDR2 FQGNSA. The CDR3 spans 16 residues. V dropped 5 bases and J dropped 3 bases, with 17 bases sitting between them.

The sequence came from an adult man with Graves' hyperthyroidism. Sequenced input: peripheral blood or thyroid tissue (not recorded which). The rearrangement uses TRBV7-2 and TRBJ1-3; D remains ambiguous. The CDR3, as DNA: TGTGCCAGCAGCGCGCCCCAGACGCGTTATGGAAACACCATATATTTT. Translation: CASSAPQTRYGNTIYF.